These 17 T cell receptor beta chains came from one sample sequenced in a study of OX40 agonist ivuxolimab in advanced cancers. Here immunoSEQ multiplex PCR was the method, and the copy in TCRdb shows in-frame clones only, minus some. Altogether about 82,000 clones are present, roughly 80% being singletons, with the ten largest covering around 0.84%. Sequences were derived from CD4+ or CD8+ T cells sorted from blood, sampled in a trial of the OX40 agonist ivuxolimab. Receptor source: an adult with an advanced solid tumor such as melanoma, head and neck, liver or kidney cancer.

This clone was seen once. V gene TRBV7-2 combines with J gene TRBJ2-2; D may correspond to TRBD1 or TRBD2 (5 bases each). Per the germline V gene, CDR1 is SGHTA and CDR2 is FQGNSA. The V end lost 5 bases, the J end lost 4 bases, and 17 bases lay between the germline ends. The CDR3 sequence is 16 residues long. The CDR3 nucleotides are TGTGCCAGCAGCAGCCTGGGGCGGGCGGGCACCGGGGAGCTGTTTTTT. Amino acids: CASSSLGRAGTGELFF. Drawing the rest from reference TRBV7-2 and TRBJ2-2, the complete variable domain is GAGVSQSPSNKVTEKGKDVELRCDPISGHTALYWYRQSLGQGLEFLIYFQGNSAPDKSGLPSDRFSAERTGGSVSTLTIQRTQQEDSAVYLCASSSLGRAGTGELFFGEGSRLTVL.

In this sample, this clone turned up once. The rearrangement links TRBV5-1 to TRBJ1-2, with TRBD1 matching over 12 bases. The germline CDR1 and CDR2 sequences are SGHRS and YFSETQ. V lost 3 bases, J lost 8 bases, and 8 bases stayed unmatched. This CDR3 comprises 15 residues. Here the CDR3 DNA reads TGCGCCAGCAGCTCCCGGGACAGGGGGCGTGAAGGCTACACCTTC. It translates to CASSSRDRGREGYTF. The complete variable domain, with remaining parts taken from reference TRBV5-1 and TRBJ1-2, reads KAGVTQTPRYLIKTRGQQVTLSCSPISGHRSVSWYQQTPGQGLQFLFEYFSETQRNKGNFPGRFSGRQFSNSRSEMNVSTLELGDSALYLCASSSRDRGREGYTFGSGTRLTVV.

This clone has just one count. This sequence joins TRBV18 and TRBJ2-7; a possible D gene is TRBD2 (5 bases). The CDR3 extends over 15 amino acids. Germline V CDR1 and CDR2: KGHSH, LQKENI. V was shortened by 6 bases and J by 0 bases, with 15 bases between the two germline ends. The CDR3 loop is CASSGIQASSYEQYF. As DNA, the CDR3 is TGTGCCAGCTCCGGGATCCAAGCGAGCTCCTACGAGCAGTACTTC.

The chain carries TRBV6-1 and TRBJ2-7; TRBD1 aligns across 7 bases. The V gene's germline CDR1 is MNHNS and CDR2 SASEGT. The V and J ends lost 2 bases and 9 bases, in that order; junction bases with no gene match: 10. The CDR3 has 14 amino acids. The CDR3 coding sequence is TGTGCCAGCAGTGAATTGAACAGGGGAAGGGGGCAGTACTTC. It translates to CASSELNRGRGQYF.

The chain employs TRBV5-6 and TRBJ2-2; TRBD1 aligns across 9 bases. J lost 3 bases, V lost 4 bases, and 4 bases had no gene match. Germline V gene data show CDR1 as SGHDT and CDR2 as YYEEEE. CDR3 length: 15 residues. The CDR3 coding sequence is TGTGCCAGCAGCCGCCGGGACAGGGACACCGGGGAGCTGTTTTTT. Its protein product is CASSRRDRDTGELFF.

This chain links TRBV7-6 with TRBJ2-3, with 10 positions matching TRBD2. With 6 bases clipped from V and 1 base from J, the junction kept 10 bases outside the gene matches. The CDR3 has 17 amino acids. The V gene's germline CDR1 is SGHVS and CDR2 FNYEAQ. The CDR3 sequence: CASRGSAGTSGTDTQYF. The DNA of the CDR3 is TGTGCCAGCAGGGGTTCCGCCGGGACTAGCGGCACAGATACGCAGTATTTT.

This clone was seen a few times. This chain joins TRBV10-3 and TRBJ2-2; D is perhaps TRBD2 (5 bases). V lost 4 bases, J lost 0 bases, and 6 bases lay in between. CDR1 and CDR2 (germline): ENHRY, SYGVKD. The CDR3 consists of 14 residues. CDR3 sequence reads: CAISGGANTGELFF. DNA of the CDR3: TGTGCCATCAGTGGGGGAGCGAACACCGGGGAGCTGTTTTTT.

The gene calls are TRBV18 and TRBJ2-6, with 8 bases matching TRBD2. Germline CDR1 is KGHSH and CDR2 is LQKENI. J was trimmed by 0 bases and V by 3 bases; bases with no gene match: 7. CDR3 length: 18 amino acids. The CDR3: CASSPRGSGASGANVLTF. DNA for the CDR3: TGTGCCAGCTCACCTCGGGGTAGCGGGGCCTCTGGGGCCAACGTCCTGACTTTC.

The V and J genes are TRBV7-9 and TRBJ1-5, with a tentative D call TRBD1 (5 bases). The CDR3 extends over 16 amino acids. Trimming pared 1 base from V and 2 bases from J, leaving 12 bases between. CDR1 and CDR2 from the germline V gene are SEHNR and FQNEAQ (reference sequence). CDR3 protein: CASSLGGATGNQPQHF. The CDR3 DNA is TGTGCCAGCAGCTTAGGCGGGGCCACTGGCAATCAGCCCCAGCATTTT.

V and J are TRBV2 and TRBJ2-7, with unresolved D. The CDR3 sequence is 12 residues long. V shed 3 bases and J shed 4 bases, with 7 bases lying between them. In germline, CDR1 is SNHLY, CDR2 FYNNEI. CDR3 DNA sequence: TGTGCCAGCAGTGAGTCCGGTTACGAGCAGTACTTC. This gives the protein CASSESGYEQYF.

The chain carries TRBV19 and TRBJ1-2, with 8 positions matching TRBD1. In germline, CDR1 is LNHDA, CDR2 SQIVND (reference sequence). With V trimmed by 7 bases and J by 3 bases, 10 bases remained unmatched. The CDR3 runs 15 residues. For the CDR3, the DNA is TGTGCCAGTACTCAAAGACAGGGGTTGGACTATGGCTACACCTTC. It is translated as CASTQRQGLDYGYTF.

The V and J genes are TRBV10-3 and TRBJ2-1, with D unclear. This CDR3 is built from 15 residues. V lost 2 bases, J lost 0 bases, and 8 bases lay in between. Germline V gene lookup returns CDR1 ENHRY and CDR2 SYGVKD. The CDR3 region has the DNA TGTGCCATCAGTGAGGAGCGAAGCTCCTACAATGAGCAGTTCTTC. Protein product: CAISEERSSYNEQFF.

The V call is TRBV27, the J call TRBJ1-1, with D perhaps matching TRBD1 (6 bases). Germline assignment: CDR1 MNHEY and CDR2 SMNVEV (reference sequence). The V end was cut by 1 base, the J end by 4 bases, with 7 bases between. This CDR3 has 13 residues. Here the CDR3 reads CASSLYRATEAFF. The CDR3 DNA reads TGTGCCAGCAGTTTATACAGGGCCACTGAAGCTTTCTTT.

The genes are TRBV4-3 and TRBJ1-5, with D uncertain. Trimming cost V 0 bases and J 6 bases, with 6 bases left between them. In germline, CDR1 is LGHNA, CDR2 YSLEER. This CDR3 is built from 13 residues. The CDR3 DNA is TGCGCCAGCAGCCAAGATCTTAGTCAGCCCCAGCATTTT. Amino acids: CASSQDLSQPQHF.

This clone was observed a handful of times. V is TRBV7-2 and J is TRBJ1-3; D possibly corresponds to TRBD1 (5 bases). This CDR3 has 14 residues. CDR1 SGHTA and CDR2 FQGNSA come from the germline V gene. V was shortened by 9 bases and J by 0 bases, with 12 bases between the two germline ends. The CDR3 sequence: CASRQPSSGNTIYF. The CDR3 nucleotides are TGTGCCAGTCGACAGCCGAGCTCTGGAAACACCATATATTTT.

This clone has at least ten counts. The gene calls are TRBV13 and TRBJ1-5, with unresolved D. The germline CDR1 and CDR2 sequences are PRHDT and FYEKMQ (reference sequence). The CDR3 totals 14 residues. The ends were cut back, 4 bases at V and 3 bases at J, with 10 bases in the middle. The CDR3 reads CASSSGRYNQPQHF. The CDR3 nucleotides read TGTGCCAGCAGCTCTGGACGGTACAATCAGCCCCAGCATTTT.

As DNA, the CDR3 is TGTGCCAGCATTAAAGACCAGGGGTTCTCTAACTATGGCTACACCTTC. Amino acids: CASIKDQGFSNYGYTF. V is TRBV5-8 and J is TRBJ1-2; tentative D call: TRBD1 (6 bases). CDR1 and CDR2 (germline): SGHTS, YDEGEE. The CDR3 totals 16 residues. Between the trimmed V and J ends, which lost 6 bases and 0 bases, there was a span of 18 bases.